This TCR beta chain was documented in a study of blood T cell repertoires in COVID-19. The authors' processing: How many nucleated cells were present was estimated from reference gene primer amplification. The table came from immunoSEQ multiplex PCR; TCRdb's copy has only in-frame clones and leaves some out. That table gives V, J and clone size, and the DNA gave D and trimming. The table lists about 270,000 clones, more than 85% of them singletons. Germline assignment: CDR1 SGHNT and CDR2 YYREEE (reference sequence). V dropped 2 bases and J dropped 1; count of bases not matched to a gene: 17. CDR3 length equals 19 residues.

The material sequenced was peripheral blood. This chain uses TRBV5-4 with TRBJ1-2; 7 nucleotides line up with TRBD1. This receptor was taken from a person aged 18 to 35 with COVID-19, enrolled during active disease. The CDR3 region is CASSFWGIARGRNNYGYTF. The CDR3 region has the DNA TGTGCCAGCAGCTTTTGGGGTATAGCGAGGGGGCGGAATAACTATGGCTACACCTTC.